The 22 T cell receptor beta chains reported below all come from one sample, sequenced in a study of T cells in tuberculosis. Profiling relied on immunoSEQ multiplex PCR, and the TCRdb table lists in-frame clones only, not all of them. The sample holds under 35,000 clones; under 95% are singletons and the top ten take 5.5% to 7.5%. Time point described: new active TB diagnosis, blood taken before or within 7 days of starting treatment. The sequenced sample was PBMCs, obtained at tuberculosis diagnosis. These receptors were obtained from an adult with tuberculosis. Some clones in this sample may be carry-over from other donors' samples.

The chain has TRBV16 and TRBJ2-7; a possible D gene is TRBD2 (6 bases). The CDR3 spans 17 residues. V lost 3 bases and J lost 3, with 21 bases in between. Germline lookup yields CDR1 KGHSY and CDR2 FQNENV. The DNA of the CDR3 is TGTGCCAGCAGCCATCCATGGGGGGAGCGTCTGGGCTACGAGCAGTACTTC. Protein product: CASSHPWGERLGYEQYF. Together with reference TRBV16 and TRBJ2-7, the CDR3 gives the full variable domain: GEEVAQTPKHLVRGEGQKAKLYCAPIKGHSYVFWYQQVLKNEFKFLISFQNENVFDETGMPKERFSAKCLPNSPCSLEIQATKLEDSAVYFCASSHPWGERLGYEQYFGPGTRLTVT.

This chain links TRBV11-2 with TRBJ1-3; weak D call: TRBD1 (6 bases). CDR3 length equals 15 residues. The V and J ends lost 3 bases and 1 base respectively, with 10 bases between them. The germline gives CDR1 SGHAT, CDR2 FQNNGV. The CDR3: CASSLDSFSGNTIYF. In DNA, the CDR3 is TGTGCCAGCAGCTTGGACAGCTTTTCTGGAAACACCATATATTTT.

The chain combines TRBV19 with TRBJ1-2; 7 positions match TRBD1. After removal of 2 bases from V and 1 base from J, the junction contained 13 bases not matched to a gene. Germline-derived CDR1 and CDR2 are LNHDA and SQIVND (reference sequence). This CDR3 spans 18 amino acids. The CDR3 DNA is TGTGCCAGTAGTATAAAACTATCTGGGACAGCTTATAACTATGGCTACACCTTC. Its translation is CASSIKLSGTAYNYGYTF.

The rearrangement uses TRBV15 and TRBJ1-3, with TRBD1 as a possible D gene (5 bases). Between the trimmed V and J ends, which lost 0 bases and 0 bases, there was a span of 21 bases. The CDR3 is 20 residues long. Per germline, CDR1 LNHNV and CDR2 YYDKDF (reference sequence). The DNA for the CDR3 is TGTGCCACCAGCAGAGATTTCGGGTCGGGACTCAAATTCTCTGGAAACACCATATATTTT. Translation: CATSRDFGSGLKFSGNTIYF.

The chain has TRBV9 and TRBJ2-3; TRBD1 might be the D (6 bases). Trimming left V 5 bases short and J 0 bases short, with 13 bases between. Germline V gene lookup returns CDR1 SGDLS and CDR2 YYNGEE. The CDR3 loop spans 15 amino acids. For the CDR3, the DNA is TGTGCCAGCAGACAGGGTATTAGTAGCACAGATACGCAGTATTTT. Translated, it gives CASRQGISSTDTQYF.

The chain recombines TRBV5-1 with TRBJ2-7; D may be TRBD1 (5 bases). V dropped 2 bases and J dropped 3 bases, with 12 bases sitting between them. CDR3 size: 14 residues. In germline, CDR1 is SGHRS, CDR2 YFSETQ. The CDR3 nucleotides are TGCGCCAGCAGCTTTGCCGACAGACTCTACGAGCAGTACTTC. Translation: CASSFADRLYEQYF.

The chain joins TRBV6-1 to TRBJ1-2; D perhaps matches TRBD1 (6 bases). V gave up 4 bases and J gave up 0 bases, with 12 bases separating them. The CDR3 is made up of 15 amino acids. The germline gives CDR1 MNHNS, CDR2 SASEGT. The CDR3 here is CASSGQGFANYGYTF. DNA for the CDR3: TGTGCCAGCAGTGGCCAGGGGTTTGCTAACTATGGCTACACCTTC.

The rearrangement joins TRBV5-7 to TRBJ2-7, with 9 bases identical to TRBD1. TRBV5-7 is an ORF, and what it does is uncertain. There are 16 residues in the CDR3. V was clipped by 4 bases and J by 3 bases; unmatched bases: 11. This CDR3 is CASSLSIRQGVYEQYF. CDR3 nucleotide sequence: TGTGCCAGCAGCCTCTCCATCCGACAGGGGGTCTACGAGCAGTACTTC.

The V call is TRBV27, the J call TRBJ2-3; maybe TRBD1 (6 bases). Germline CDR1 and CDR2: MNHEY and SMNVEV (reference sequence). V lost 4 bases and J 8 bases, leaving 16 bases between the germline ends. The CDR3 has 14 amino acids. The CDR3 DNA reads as TGTGCCAGCAGTTCGACAGGTACTATCGTTACGCAGTATTTT. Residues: CASSSTGTIVTQYF.

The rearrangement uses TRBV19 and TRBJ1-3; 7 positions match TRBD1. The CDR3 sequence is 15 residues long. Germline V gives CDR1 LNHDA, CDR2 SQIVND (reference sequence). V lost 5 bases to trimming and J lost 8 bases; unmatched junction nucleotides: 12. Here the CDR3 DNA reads TGTGCCAGTAGTGTCGACAGGGACCGCGCAGACACCATATATTTT. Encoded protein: CASSVDRDRADTIYF.

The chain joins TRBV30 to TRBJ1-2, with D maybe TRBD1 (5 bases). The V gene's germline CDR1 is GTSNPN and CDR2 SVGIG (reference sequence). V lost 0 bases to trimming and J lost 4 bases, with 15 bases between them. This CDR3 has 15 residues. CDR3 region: CAWSVVWGYGYGYTF. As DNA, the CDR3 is TGTGCCTGGAGTGTAGTTTGGGGCTATGGCTATGGCTACACCTTC.

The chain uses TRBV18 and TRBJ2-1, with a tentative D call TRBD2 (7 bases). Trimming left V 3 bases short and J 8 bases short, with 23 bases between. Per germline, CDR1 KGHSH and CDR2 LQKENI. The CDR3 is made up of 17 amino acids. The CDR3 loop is CASSPVWPGGARDEQFF. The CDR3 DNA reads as TGTGCCAGCTCACCGGTGTGGCCGGGGGGCGCTAGGGATGAGCAGTTCTTC.

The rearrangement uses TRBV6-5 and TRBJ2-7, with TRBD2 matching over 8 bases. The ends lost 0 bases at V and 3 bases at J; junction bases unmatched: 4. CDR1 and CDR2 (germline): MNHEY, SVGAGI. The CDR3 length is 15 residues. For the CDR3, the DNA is TGTGCCAGCAGTTACTCATCGGGGGGGAACTACGAGCAGTACTTC. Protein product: CASSYSSGGNYEQYF.

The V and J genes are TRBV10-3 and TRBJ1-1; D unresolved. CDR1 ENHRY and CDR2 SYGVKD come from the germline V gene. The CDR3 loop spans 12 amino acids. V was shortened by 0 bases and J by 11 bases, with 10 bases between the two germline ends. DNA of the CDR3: TGTGCCATCAGTGAGTCGACGAGGGTCGCTTTCTTT. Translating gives CAISESTRVAFF.

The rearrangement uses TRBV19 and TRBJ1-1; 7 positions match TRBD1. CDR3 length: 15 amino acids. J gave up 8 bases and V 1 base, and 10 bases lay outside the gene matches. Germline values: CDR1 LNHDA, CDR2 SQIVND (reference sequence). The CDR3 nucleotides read TGTGCCAGTAGTATAGTCCTCAACAGGGGCTTGGAAGCTTTCTTT. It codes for CASSIVLNRGLEAFF.

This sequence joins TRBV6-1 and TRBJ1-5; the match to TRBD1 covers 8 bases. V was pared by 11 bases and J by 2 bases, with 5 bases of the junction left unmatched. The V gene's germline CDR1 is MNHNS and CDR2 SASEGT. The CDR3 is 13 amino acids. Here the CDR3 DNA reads TGTGCCGGACGACAGGGGCGCAATCAGCCCCAGCATTTT. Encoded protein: CAGRQGRNQPQHF.

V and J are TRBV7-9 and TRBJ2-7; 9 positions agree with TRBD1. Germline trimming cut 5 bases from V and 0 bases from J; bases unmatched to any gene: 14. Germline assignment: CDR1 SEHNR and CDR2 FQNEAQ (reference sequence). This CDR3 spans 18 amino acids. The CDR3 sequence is CASSHGTGLLGTSYEQYF. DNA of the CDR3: TGTGCCAGCAGCCACGGGACAGGGCTTTTGGGAACCTCCTACGAGCAGTACTTC.

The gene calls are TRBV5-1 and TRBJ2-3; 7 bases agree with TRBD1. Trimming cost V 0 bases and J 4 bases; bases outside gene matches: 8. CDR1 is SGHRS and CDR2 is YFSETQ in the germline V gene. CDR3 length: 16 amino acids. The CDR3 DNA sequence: TGCGCCAGCAGCTTGGGGGACAGCTTGTCGGCAGATACGCAGTATTTT. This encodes CASSLGDSLSADTQYF.

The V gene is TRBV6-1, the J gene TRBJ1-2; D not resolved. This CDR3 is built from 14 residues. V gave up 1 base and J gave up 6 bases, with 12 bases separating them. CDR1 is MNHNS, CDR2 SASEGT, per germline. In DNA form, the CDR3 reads TGTGCCAGCAGTGAAGGAGGGTCCGGGGATGGCTACACCTTC. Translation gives CASSEGGSGDGYTF.

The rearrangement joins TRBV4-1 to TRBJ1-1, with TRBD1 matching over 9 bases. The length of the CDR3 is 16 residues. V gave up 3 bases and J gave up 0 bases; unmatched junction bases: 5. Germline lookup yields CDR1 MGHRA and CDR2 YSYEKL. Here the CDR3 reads CASSHRQGGMNTEAFF. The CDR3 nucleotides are TGCGCCAGCAGCCACAGACAGGGGGGGATGAACACTGAAGCTTTCTTT.

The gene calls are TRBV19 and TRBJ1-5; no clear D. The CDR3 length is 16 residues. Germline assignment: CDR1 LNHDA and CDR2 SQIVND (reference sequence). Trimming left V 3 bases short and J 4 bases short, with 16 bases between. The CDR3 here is CASSIEEAHSNQPQHF. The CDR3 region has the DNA TGTGCCAGTAGTATCGAGGAGGCCCATTCAAATCAGCCCCAGCATTTT.

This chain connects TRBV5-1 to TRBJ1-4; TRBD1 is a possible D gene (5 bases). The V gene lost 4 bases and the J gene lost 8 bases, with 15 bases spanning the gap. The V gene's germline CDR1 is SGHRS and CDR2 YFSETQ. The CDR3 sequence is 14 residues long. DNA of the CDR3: TGCGCCAGCAGCCCCAGGGCAGGAGTGGAAAAACTGTTTTTT. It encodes CASSPRAGVEKLFF.